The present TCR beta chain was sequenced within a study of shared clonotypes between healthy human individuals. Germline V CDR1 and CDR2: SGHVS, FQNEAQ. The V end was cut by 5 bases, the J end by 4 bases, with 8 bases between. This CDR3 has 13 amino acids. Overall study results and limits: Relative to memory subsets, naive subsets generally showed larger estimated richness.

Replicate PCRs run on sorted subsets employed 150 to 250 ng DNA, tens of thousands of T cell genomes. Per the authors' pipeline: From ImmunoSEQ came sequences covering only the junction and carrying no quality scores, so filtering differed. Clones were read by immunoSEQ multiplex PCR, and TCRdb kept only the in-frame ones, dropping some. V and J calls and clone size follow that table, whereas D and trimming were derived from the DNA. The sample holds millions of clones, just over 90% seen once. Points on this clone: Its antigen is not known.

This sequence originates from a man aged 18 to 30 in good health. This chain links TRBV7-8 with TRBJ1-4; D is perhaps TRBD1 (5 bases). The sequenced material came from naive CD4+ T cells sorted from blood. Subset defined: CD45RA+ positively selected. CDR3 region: CASSRGLNEKLFF. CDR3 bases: TGTGCCAGCAGCCGGGGACTTAATGAAAAACTGTTTTTT.